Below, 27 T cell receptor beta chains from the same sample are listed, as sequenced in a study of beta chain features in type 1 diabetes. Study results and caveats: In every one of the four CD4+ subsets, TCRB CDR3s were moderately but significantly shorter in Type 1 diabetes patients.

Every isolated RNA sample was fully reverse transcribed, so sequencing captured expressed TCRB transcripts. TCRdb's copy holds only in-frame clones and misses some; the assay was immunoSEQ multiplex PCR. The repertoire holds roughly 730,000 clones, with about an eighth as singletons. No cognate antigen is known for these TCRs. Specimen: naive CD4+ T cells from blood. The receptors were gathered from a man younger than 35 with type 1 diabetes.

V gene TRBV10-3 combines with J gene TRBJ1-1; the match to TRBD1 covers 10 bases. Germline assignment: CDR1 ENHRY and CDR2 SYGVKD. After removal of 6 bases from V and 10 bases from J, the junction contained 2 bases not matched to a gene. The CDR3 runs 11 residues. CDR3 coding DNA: TGTGCCATCAGGGGGACAGGGGTAGCTTTCTTT. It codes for CAIRGTGVAFF.

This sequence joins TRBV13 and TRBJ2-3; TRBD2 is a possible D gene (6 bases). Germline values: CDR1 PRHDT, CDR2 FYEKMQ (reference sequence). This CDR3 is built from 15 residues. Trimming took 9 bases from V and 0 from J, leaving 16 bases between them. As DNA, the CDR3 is TGTGCCAGTGGGACTTTCCAAACTAGCACAGATACGCAGTATTTT. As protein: CASGTFQTSTDTQYF.

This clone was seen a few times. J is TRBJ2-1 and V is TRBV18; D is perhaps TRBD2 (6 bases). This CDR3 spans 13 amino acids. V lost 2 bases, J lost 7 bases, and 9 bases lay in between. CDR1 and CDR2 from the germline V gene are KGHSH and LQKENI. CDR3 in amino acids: CASSPAGRNEQFF. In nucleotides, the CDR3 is TGTGCCAGCTCACCAGCAGGGAGGAATGAGCAGTTCTTC.

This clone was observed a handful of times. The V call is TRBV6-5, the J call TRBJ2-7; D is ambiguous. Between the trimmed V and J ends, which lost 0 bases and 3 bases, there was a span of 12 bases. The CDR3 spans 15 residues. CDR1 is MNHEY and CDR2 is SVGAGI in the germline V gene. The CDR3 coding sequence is TGTGCCAGCAGTTACTCGCCACATCGCAACTACGAGCAGTACTTC. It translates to CASSYSPHRNYEQYF.

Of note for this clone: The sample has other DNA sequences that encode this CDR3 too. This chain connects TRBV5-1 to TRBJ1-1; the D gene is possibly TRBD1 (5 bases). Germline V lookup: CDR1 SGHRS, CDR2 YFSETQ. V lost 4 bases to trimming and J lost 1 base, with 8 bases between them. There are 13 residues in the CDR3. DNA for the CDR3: TGCGCCAGCAGCCGGGACGGGAACACTGAAGCTTTCTTT. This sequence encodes CASSRDGNTEAFF.

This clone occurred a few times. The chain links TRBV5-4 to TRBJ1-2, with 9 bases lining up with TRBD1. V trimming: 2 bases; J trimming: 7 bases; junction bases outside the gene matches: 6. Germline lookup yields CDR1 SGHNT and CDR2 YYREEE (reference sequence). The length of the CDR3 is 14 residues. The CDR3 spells CASSFETGGSGYTF. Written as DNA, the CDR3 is TGTGCCAGCAGCTTTGAGACAGGGGGAAGTGGCTACACCTTC.

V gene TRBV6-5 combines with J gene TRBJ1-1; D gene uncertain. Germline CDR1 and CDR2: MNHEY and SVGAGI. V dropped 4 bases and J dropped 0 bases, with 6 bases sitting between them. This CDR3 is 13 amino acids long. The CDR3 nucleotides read TGTGCCAGCAGTTCCCTAGTGAACACTGAAGCTTTCTTT. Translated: CASSSLVNTEAFF.

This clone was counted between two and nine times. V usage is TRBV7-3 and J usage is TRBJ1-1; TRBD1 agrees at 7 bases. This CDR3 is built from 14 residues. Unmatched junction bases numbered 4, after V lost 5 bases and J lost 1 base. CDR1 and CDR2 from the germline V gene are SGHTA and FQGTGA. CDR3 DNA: TGTGCCAGCAGCCCCGGGACAGAGAACACTGAAGCTTTCTTT. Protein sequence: CASSPGTENTEAFF.

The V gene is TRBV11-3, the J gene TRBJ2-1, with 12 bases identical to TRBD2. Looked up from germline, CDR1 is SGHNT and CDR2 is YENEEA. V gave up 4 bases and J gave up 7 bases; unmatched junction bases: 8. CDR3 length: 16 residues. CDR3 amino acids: CASSSSTSGGPNEQFF. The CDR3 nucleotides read TGTGCCAGCAGCTCCTCTACTAGCGGGGGGCCTAATGAGCAGTTCTTC.

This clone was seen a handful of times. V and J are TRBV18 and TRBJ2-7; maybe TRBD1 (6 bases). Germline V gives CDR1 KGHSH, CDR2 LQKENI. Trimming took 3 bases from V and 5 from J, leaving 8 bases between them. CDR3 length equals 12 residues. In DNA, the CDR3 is TGTGCCAGCTCACCGTACAGGGACGAGCAGTACTTC. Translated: CASSPYRDEQYF.

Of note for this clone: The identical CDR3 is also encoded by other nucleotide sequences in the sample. CDR3 protein: CAISESQETQYF. The DNA for the CDR3 is TGTGCCATCAGTGAGTCTCAAGAGACCCAGTACTTC. The chain has TRBV10-3 and TRBJ2-5; no clear D gene. CDR1 and CDR2 (germline): ENHRY, SYGVKD. CDR3 size: 12 residues. Trimming took off 0 bases at V and 2 bases at J, with 1 base between the two ends.

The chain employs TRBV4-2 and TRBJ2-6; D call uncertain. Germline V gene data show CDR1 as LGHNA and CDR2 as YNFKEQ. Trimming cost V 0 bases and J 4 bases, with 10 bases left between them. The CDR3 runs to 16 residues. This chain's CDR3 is CASSQEPYNGANVLTF. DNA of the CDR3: TGTGCCAGCAGCCAAGAACCCTACAACGGGGCCAACGTCCTGACTTTC.

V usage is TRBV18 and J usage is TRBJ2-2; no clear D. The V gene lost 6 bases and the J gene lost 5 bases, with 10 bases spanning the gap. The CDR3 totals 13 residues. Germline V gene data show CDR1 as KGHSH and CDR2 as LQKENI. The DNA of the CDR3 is TGTGCCAGCTCCCCGTCGGAGACCGGGGAGCTGTTTTTT. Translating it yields CASSPSETGELFF.

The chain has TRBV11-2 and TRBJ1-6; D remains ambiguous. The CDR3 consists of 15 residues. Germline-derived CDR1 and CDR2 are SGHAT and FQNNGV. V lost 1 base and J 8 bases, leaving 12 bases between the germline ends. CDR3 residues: CASSLGAQNYSPLHF. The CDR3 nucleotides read TGTGCCAGCAGCTTAGGCGCACAAAATTATTCACCCCTCCACTTT.

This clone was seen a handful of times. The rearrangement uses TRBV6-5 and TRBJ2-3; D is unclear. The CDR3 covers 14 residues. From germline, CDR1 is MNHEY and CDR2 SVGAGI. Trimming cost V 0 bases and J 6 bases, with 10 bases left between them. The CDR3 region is CASSYSGRADTQYF. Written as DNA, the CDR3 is TGTGCCAGCAGTTACTCAGGACGGGCTGATACGCAGTATTTT.

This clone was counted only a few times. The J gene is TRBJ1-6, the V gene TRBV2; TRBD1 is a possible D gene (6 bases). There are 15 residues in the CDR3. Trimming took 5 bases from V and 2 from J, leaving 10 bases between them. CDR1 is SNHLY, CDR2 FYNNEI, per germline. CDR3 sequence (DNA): TGTGCCAGCAGTTTACAGGGAACCTATAATTCACCCCTCCACTTT. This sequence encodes CASSLQGTYNSPLHF.

This chain's CDR3 is CASSLGTTDNEQFF. The CDR3 DNA reads TGCGCCAGCAGCCTCGGGACTACGGACAATGAGCAGTTCTTC. V usage is TRBV5-1 and J usage is TRBJ2-1, with 7 nucleotides matching TRBD2. This CDR3 region has 14 residues. V shed 4 bases, J shed 5 bases, and the junction held 6 bases outside the gene matches. Germline-derived CDR1 and CDR2 are SGHRS and YFSETQ.

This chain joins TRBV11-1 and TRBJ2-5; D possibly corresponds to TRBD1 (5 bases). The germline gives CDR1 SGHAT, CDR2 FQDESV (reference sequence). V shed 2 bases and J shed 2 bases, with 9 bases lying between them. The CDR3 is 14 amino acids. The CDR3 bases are TGTGCCAGCAGCTTACGGGCAGGGCAAGAGACCCAGTACTTC. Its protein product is CASSLRAGQETQYF.

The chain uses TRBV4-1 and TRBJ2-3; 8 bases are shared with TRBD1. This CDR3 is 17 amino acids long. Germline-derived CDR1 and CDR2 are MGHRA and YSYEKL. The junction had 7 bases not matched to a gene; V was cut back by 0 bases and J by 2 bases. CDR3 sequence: CASSQDPGQAHTDTQYF. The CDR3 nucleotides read TGCGCCAGCAGCCAAGATCCGGGACAGGCCCACACAGATACGCAGTATTTT.

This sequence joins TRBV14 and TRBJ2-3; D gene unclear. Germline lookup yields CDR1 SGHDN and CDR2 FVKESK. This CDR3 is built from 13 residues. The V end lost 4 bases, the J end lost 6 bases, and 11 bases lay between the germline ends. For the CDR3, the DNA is TGTGCCAGCAGCCCTCCAGTCATGGATACGCAGTATTTT. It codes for CASSPPVMDTQYF.

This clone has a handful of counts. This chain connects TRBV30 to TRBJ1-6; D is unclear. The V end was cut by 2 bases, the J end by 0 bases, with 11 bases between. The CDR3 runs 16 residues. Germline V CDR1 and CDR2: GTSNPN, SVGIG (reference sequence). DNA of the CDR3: TGTGCCTGGAGTCTCCTGACGAGCTCCTATAATTCACCCCTCCACTTT. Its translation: CAWSLLTSSYNSPLHF.

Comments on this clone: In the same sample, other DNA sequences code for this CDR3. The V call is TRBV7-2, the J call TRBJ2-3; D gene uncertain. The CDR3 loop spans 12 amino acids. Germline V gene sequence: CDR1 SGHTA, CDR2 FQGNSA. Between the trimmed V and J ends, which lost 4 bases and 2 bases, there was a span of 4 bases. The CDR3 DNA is TGTGCCAGCAGCTCATACACAGATACGCAGTATTTT. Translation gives CASSSYTDTQYF.

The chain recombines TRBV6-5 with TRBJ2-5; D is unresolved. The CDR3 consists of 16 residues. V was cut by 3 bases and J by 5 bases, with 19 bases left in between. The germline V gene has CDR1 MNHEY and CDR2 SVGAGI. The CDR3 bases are TGTGCCAGCAGTTATGAAGTGACACACTCTGGGGAGACCCAGTACTTC. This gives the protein CASSYEVTHSGETQYF.

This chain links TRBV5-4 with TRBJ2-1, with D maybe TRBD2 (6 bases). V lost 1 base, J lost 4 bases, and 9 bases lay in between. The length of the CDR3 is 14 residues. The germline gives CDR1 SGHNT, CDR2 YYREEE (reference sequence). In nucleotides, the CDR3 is TGTGCCAGCAGCTTGAATCGGGGGTACAATGAGCAGTTCTTC. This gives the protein CASSLNRGYNEQFF.

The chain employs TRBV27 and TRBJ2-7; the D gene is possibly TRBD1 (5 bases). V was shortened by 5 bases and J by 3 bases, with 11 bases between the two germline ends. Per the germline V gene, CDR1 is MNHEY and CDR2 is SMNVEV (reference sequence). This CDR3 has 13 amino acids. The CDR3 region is CASSIRQNYEQYF. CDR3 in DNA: TGTGCCAGCAGTATTCGACAGAACTACGAGCAGTACTTC.

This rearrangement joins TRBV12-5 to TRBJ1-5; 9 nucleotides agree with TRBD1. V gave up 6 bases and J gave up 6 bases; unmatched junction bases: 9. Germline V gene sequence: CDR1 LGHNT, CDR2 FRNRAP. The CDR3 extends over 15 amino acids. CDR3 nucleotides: TGTGCTAGTGGGGGGGACAGGGTACCCCCTCAGCCCCAGCATTTT. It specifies CASGGDRVPPQPQHF.

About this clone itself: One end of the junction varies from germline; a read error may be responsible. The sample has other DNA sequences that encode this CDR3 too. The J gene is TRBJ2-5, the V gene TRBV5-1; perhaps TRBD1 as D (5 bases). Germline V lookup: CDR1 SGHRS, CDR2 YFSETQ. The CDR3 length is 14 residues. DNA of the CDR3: TGCGCCAGCAGTTTGGGGCGAGGCCAGGAGACCCAGTACTTC. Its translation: CASSLGRGQETQYF. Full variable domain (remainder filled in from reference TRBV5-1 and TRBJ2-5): KAGVTQTPRYLIKTRGQQVTLSCSPISGHRSVSWYQQTPGQGLQFLFEYFSETQRNKGNFPGRFSGRQFSNSRSEMNVSTLELGDSALYLCASSLGRGQETQYFGPGTRLLVL.